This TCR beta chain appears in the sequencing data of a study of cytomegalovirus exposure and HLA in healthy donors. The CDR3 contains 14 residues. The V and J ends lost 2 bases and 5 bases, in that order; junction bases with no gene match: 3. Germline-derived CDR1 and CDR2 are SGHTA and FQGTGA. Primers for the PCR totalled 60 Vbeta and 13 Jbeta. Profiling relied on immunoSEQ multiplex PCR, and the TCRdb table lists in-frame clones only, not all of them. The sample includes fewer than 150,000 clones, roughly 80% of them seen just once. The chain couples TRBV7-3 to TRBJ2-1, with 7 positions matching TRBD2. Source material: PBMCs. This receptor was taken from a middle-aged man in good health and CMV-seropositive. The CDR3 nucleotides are TGTGCCAGCAGCTTACGCGGGGGAAACAATGAGCAGTTCTTC. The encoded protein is CASSLRGGNNEQFF.